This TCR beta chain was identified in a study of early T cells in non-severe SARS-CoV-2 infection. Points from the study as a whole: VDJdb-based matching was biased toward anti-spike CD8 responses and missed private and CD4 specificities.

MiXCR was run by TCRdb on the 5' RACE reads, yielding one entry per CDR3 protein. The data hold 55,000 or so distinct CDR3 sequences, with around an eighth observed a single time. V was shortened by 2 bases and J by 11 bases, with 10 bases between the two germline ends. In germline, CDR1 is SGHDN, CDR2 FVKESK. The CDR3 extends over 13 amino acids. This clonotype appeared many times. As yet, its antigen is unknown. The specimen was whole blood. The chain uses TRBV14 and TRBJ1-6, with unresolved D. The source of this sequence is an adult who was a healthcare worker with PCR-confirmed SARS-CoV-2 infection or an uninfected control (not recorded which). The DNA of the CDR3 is TGTGCCAGCAGCCAAAGGGTCGGGCCACCCCTCCACTTT. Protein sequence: CASSQRVGPPLHF.